These 18 T cell receptor beta chains share one sample of origin, sequenced in a study of T cell changes during pregnancy in multiple sclerosis. TCRdb keeps only in-frame clones here, not all; method: immunoSEQ multiplex PCR. The sample yields around 100,000 clones, about 93% seen once. This sample comprised peripheral blood, obtained in the third trimester of pregnancy. Source of these receptors: a female donor with multiple sclerosis, enrolled in a pregnancy study.

This chain uses TRBV7-8 with TRBJ1-3, with no clear D. The V end lost 3 bases, the J end lost 1 base, and 7 bases lay between the germline ends. This CDR3 has 14 amino acids. Germline lookup yields CDR1 SGHVS and CDR2 FQNEAQ. The CDR3 DNA reads TGTGCCAGCAGCTTCCTCCAGTCTGGAAACACCATATATTTT. Protein: CASSFLQSGNTIYF.

The V and J genes are TRBV5-5 and TRBJ2-7; 8 bases agree with TRBD1. CDR3 length: 14 residues. Trimming cost V 4 bases and J 2 bases; bases outside gene matches: 5. The germline V gene encodes CDR1 SGHKS and CDR2 YYEKEE (reference sequence). The CDR3: CASSGRTGTYEQYF. The CDR3, as DNA: TGTGCCAGCAGCGGGAGGACAGGGACCTACGAGCAGTACTTC.

The chain uses TRBV27 and TRBJ2-1, with 10 bases fitting TRBD2. CDR1 is MNHEY and CDR2 is SMNVEV in the germline V gene (reference sequence). V lost 8 bases and J lost 6; bases outside the gene matches: 10. CDR3 length: 15 residues. CDR3 loop: CASYPSGGVGNEQFF. The CDR3 coding sequence is TGTGCCAGCTATCCAAGCGGGGGGGTAGGCAATGAGCAGTTCTTC.

The chain combines TRBV4-1 with TRBJ2-5; D gene unclear. Trimming left V 0 bases short and J 2 bases short, with 13 bases between. Germline V gene sequence: CDR1 MGHRA, CDR2 YSYEKL. CDR3 size: 16 residues. CDR3 DNA: TGCGCCAGCAGCCAAGAGGGCACCGAAGTACAAGAGACCCAGTACTTC. This encodes CASSQEGTEVQETQYF.

This clone was observed a single time. The gene calls are TRBV6-4 and TRBJ1-5, with D possibly matching TRBD1 (5 bases). The length of the CDR3 is 16 residues. V lost 9 bases and J 4 bases, leaving 22 bases between the germline ends. Germline V gene sequence: CDR1 MRHNA, CDR2 SNTAGT. CDR3 sequence: CASAHGAGQPNQPQHF. CDR3 coding DNA: TGTGCCAGTGCACATGGGGCCGGGCAGCCAAATCAGCCCCAGCATTTT.

V gene TRBV9 combines with J gene TRBJ1-1; 8 bases map to TRBD1. The V and J ends lost 4 bases and 5 bases, in that order; junction bases with no gene match: 7. This CDR3 has 14 residues. In germline, CDR1 is SGDLS, CDR2 YYNGEE. In nucleotides, the CDR3 is TGTGCCAGCAGCCCAGCAGGGGACAGGACTGAAGCTTTCTTT. This encodes CASSPAGDRTEAFF.

The chain uses TRBV6-1 and TRBJ2-3, with D unclear. Germline assignment: CDR1 MNHNS and CDR2 SASEGT. The CDR3 runs to 14 residues. V was cut by 6 bases and J by 2 bases, with 12 bases left in between. CDR3 sequence: CASRSYGFTDTQYF. DNA for the CDR3: TGTGCCAGCAGAAGCTACGGTTTCACAGATACGCAGTATTTT.

A few counts support this clone. The chain is built from TRBV5-8 and TRBJ1-1; 7 positions agree with TRBD1. The CDR3 spans 14 residues. Germline lookup yields CDR1 SGHTS and CDR2 YDEGEE. V lost 3 bases and J lost 0; bases outside the gene matches: 2. In nucleotides, the CDR3 is TGTGCCAGCAGCTGGGGACAGATGAACACTGAAGCTTTCTTT. Residues: CASSWGQMNTEAFF.

This clone was seen once. The V gene is TRBV25-1, the J gene TRBJ2-2; D is possibly TRBD1 (6 bases). Germline lookup yields CDR1 MGHDK and CDR2 SYGVNS. The V gene lost 6 bases and the J gene lost 4 bases, with 12 bases spanning the gap. The CDR3 has 14 amino acids. In nucleotides, the CDR3 is TGTGCCAGCAGCCGCACAGGGCCCACCGGGGAGCTGTTTTTT. It codes for CASSRTGPTGELFF. Full variable domain (rest looked up from reference TRBV25-1 and TRBJ2-2): EADIYQTPRYLVIGTGKKITLECSQTMGHDKMYWYQQDPGMELHLIHYSYGVNSTEKGDLSSESTVSRIRTEHFPLTLESARPSHTSQYLCASSRTGPTGELFFGEGSRLTVL.

The chain is built from TRBV7-2 and TRBJ2-2, with TRBD2 matching over 12 bases. The CDR3 has 17 amino acids. The V gene's germline CDR1 is SGHTA and CDR2 FQGNSA. Trimming took 4 bases from V and 5 from J; bases not matched to a gene: 8. In nucleotides, the CDR3 is TGTGCCAGCAGCTATTCAAGACTAGCGGGAGTTACCGGGGAGCTGTTTTTT. Protein product: CASSYSRLAGVTGELFF.

This chain links TRBV29-1 with TRBJ2-2; D remains unclear. Germline V gene lookup returns CDR1 SQVTM and CDR2 ANQGSEA. V lost 5 bases and J 6 bases, leaving 16 bases between the germline ends. The CDR3 runs 14 residues. CDR3 protein: CSVSFPEPPGELFF. Written as DNA, the CDR3 is TGCAGCGTTTCTTTCCCCGAGCCGCCCGGGGAGCTGTTTTTT.

The gene calls are TRBV6-5 and TRBJ2-7; D perhaps matches TRBD2 (6 bases). The CDR3 has 16 amino acids. V gave up 1 base and J gave up 3 bases, with 16 bases separating them. The germline CDR1 and CDR2 sequences are MNHEY and SVGAGI. The CDR3 spells CASSYFSGLGGYEQYF. The CDR3 DNA follows: TGTGCCAGCAGTTACTTTTCAGGGCTGGGGGGCTACGAGCAGTACTTC.

The chain has TRBV19 and TRBJ2-7; no definite D call. This CDR3 region has 13 residues. V gave up 5 bases and J gave up 2 bases, with 10 bases separating them. CDR1 and CDR2 (germline): LNHDA, SQIVND (reference sequence). The CDR3 DNA follows: TGTGCCAGTAGTCTACGGGTGGCCTACGAGCAGTACTTC. It yields the protein CASSLRVAYEQYF.

This clone has a single count. The J gene is TRBJ2-7, the V gene TRBV15; 7 positions agree with TRBD2. This CDR3 has 16 residues. Looked up from germline, CDR1 is LNHNV and CDR2 is YYDKDF (reference sequence). Unmatched junction bases numbered 10, after V lost 0 bases and J lost 5 bases. The CDR3 nucleotides are TGTGCCACCAGCAGAGAGGCTAGGAGCGGGGTCAACGAGCAGTACTTC. This translates into CATSREARSGVNEQYF.

The V call is TRBV25-1, the J call TRBJ1-6; no clear D. The CDR3 has 13 residues. Germline CDR1 is MGHDK and CDR2 is SYGVNS. V dropped 4 bases and J dropped 7 bases, with 8 bases sitting between them. The CDR3 DNA sequence: TGTGCCAGCAGTGGTCAGGCGAATTCACCCCTCCACTTT. This encodes CASSGQANSPLHF.

The chain has TRBV19 and TRBJ1-5; 8 bases fit TRBD1. Unmatched junction bases numbered 9, after V lost 5 bases and J lost 0 bases. This CDR3 has 17 amino acids. Germline V gene data show CDR1 as LNHDA and CDR2 as SQIVND (reference sequence). The CDR3 region has the DNA TGTGCCAGTAGTTTAACAGGGGGACAAAATAGCAATCAGCCCCAGCATTTT. It yields the protein CASSLTGGQNSNQPQHF.

The gene calls are TRBV6-1 and TRBJ2-5; 7 bases agree with TRBD1. V shed 10 bases, J shed 3 bases, and the junction held 5 bases outside the gene matches. The CDR3 is made up of 12 amino acids. Germline assignment: CDR1 MNHNS and CDR2 SASEGT. As DNA, the CDR3 is TGTGCCACTATTGACAGGGAAGAGACCCAGTACTTC. Translation: CATIDREETQYF.

The rearrangement links TRBV18 to TRBJ1-1; D unclear. Germline loops: CDR1 KGHSH, CDR2 LQKENI. The CDR3 covers 18 residues. With 1 base removed from V and 5 bases from J, the gap between germline ends came to 23 bases. The CDR3 is CASSPLVLRGRERTEAFF. The CDR3 region has the DNA TGTGCCAGCTCACCACTCGTTCTGCGAGGGAGGGAACGAACTGAAGCTTTCTTT.